A single sample gave rise to the 21 T cell receptor beta chains below, sequenced in a study of cytomegalovirus exposure and HLA in healthy donors. Libraries were prepared by immunoSEQ multiplex PCR; TCRdb keeps only in-frame clonotypes and omits some of them. The sample consists of some 250,000 clones, about 90% of them appearing once. The sequencing sample was made of PBMCs. The receptors originated from a woman under 30 in good health and CMV-seronegative.

This chain links TRBV2 with TRBJ2-5; tentative D call: TRBD1 (6 bases). Germline CDR1 is SNHLY and CDR2 is FYNNEI. Trimming pared 6 bases from V and 5 bases from J, leaving 13 bases between. The CDR3 runs 13 residues. CDR3: CASSFDRRETQYF. The DNA of the CDR3 is TGTGCCAGCAGCTTCGACAGGCGGGAGACCCAGTACTTC.

J is TRBJ2-1 and V is TRBV28, with D possibly TRBD1 on 6 matching bases. This CDR3 spans 13 amino acids. Trimming stripped 5 bases from V and 4 bases from J, with 9 bases between. Germline V gives CDR1 MDHEN, CDR2 SYDVKM. The CDR3 region has the DNA TGTGCCAGCAGTACGACAGGTTACAATGAGCAGTTCTTC. The encoded protein is CASSTTGYNEQFF.

This clone is a singleton in its sample. This chain uses TRBV6-1 with TRBJ1-6, with D possibly TRBD1 on 6 matching bases. V shed 6 bases and J shed 6 bases, with 9 bases lying between them. The germline CDR1 and CDR2 sequences are MNHNS and SASEGT. This CDR3 region has 13 residues. The CDR3 DNA reads TGTGCCAGCAGCTGGACAGTTAATTCACCCCTCCACTTT. This encodes CASSWTVNSPLHF.

This clone was found a few times. The germline gene is not matched at one end of the junction; a read error may be the cause. The chain has TRBV5-1 and TRBJ2-5; D possibly corresponds to TRBD2 (5 bases). CDR1 SGHRS and CDR2 YFSETQ come from the germline V gene. The CDR3 covers 12 residues. The CDR3 loop reads CASSLAVEGLNF. Here the CDR3 DNA reads TGCGCCAGCAGCTTGGCCGTGGAAGGACTCAACTTC.

The CDR3: CASSDRGQPQHF. The CDR3 region has the DNA TGTGCCAGCAGCGACAGGGGTCAGCCCCAGCATTTT. The chain combines TRBV28 with TRBJ1-5; 8 nucleotides match TRBD1. This CDR3 contains 12 residues. Germline V gives CDR1 MDHEN, CDR2 SYDVKM. With 6 bases clipped from V and 6 bases from J, the junction kept 1 base outside the gene matches.

This clone was found once. V and J are TRBV19 and TRBJ1-2; tentatively, D is TRBD1 (6 bases). Between the trimmed V and J ends, which lost 0 bases and 10 bases, there was a span of 9 bases. CDR1 LNHDA and CDR2 SQIVND come from the germline V gene (reference sequence). This CDR3 has 12 amino acids. CDR3 residues: CASSIDLGAYTF. CDR3 sequence (DNA): TGTGCCAGTAGTATAGATTTGGGGGCCTACACCTTC. The full variable domain, its missing parts supplied by reference TRBV19 and TRBJ1-2, is DGGITQSPKYLFRKEGQNVTLSCEQNLNHDAMYWYRQDPGQGLRLIYYSQIVNDFQKGDIAEGYSVSREKKESFPLTVTSAQKNPTAFYLCASSIDLGAYTFGSGTRLTVV.

This clone has only a few counts. Other DNA sequences within the sample encode an identical CDR3. CDR3 in DNA: TGCGCCAGCAGCTTGGGGGACAGTAGCAATCAGCCCCAGCATTTT. This sequence encodes CASSLGDSSNQPQHF. The chain links TRBV5-1 to TRBJ1-5; the match to TRBD1 covers 7 bases. Germline V gives CDR1 SGHRS, CDR2 YFSETQ. The CDR3 sequence is 15 residues long. Trimming removed 0 bases from V and 0 bases from J; junction bases left unmatched: 0.

This sequence joins TRBV6-5 and TRBJ1-1; the D is unclear. Germline V lookup: CDR1 MNHEY, CDR2 SVGAGI. This CDR3 contains 15 residues. V lost 6 bases and J lost 1, with 15 bases in between. In nucleotides, the CDR3 is TGTGCCAGCAGGCCACATACCTTGGCGAACACTGAAGCTTTCTTT. Translation gives CASRPHTLANTEAFF.

This clone was observed a few times. The rearrangement uses TRBV19 and TRBJ2-2, with D perhaps TRBD2 (6 bases). The V end was cut by 5 bases, the J end by 2 bases, with 12 bases between. This CDR3 comprises 15 residues. Germline V gives CDR1 LNHDA, CDR2 SQIVND (reference sequence). The CDR3 nucleotides read TGTGCCAGTAGTCCTACGGGACTCAACACCGGGGAGCTGTTTTTT. Residues: CASSPTGLNTGELFF.

The chain links TRBV5-6 to TRBJ2-3; tentative D call: TRBD1 (6 bases). The CDR3 has 16 residues. Germline lookup yields CDR1 SGHDT and CDR2 YYEEEE. V lost 4 bases, J lost 0 bases, and 15 bases lay in between. The CDR3 DNA is TGTGCCAGCAGCCTCGACGGACAGACGAGCACAGATACGCAGTATTTT. Translated, it gives CASSLDGQTSTDTQYF.

This chain uses TRBV5-1 with TRBJ2-3, with no clear D. Germline CDR1 reads SGHRS; CDR2 reads YFSETQ. This CDR3 is 15 amino acids long. Trimming took off 2 bases at V and 4 bases at J, with 14 bases between the two ends. The CDR3 sequence: CASSLGRSQADTQYF. The CDR3 DNA reads TGCGCCAGCAGCTTAGGTAGGAGCCAAGCAGATACGCAGTATTTT.

The chain is built from TRBV7-9 and TRBJ1-6; a weak D match, TRBD1 (6 bases). Germline CDR1 reads SEHNR; CDR2 reads FQNEAQ (reference sequence). CDR3 length: 16 residues. Trimming shortened V by 5 bases and J by 1 base, and 12 bases separated the two germline ends. CDR3 residues: CASSAQGYSYNSPLHF. The DNA for the CDR3 is TGTGCCAGCAGCGCACAGGGTTATTCCTATAATTCACCCCTCCACTTT.

The J gene is TRBJ2-3, the V gene TRBV11-2; D remains unclear. CDR3 length: 13 amino acids. Germline CDR1 and CDR2: SGHAT and FQNNGV. V lost 0 bases and J lost 4, with 5 bases in between. CDR3 nucleotide sequence: TGTGCCAGCAGCTTAGATGGGCCAGATACGCAGTATTTT. It is translated as CASSLDGPDTQYF.

This clone was observed a handful of times. The chain has TRBV5-1 and TRBJ1-5; unclear D gene. The V gene's germline CDR1 is SGHRS and CDR2 YFSETQ. V shed 4 bases and J shed 4 bases, with 12 bases lying between them. This CDR3 is built from 14 residues. The CDR3: CASSPEDLNQPQHF. Written as DNA, the CDR3 is TGCGCCAGCAGCCCGGAGGACCTTAATCAGCCCCAGCATTTT.

This clone has only one observation. The chain employs TRBV2 and TRBJ1-6, with 11 bases lining up with TRBD1. Germline loops: CDR1 SNHLY, CDR2 FYNNEI. This CDR3 is built from 18 residues. V shed 10 bases and J 5 bases; nucleotides not matched to a gene: 16. CDR3 amino acids: CANTLVPGQGEHNSPLHF. The CDR3, as DNA: TGTGCCAATACACTAGTCCCGGGACAGGGGGAGCATAATTCACCCCTCCACTTT. The full variable domain, completed using reference TRBV2 and TRBJ1-6, is EPEVTQTPSHQVTQMGQEVILRCVPISNHLYFYWYRQILGQKVEFLVSFYNNEISEKSEIFDDQFSVERPDGSNFTLKIRSTKLEDSAMYFCANTLVPGQGEHNSPLHFGNGTRLTVT.

The chain employs TRBV6-1 and TRBJ1-1; 7 nucleotides agree with TRBD1. The CDR3 runs 16 residues. CDR1 MNHNS and CDR2 SASEGT come from the germline V gene. Trimming removed 4 bases from V and 3 bases from J; junction bases left unmatched: 11. As DNA, the CDR3 is TGTGCCAGCAGTGCAGGGGGGTATCAGCAATACACTGAAGCTTTCTTT. Translated: CASSAGGYQQYTEAFF.

V gene TRBV5-5 combines with J gene TRBJ2-7; D unclear. CDR3 length equals 17 residues. Trimming shortened V by 2 bases and J by 1 base, and 19 bases separated the two germline ends. In germline, CDR1 is SGHKS, CDR2 YYEKEE (reference sequence). The CDR3 loop is CASSFASRQTPSYEQYV. As DNA, the CDR3 is TGTGCCAGCAGCTTCGCATCCCGACAAACCCCTTCCTACGAGCAGTACGTC.

This clone was seen a few times. The chain has TRBV6-5 and TRBJ1-6, with D possibly being TRBD1 (6 bases). The CDR3 covers 14 residues. Germline V gene sequence: CDR1 MNHEY, CDR2 SVGAGI. V was trimmed by 6 bases and J by 11 bases, leaving 17 bases between them. For the CDR3, the DNA is TGTGCCAGCAGCCTAGACAGGTTTGGTCCACCCCTCCACTTT. Its translation: CASSLDRFGPPLHF.

The V call is TRBV4-1, the J call TRBJ1-2, with a weak D call TRBD1 (6 bases). V was clipped by 4 bases and J by 1 base, with 13 bases between them. CDR1 and CDR2 from the germline V gene are MGHRA and YSYEKL. This CDR3 is 15 amino acids long. The CDR3 protein is CASSPATGNNYGYTF. CDR3 sequence (DNA): TGCGCCAGCAGCCCTGCGACAGGCAATAACTATGGCTACACCTTC.

V usage is TRBV5-1 and J usage is TRBJ2-3; 8 bases are a match to TRBD2. CDR1 and CDR2 (germline): SGHRS, YFSETQ. This CDR3 comprises 16 residues. V trimming: 2 bases; J trimming: 2 bases; junction bases outside the gene matches: 7. CDR3 in DNA: TGCGCCAGCAGCTTCTTTAGCGGGGTAATCACAGATACGCAGTATTTT. Protein sequence: CASSFFSGVITDTQYF.

The rearrangement uses TRBV7-2 and TRBJ2-7; D not resolved. CDR3 size: 13 residues. Germline V gives CDR1 SGHTA, CDR2 FQGNSA. Trimming left V 6 bases short and J 5 bases short, with 14 bases between. DNA for the CDR3: TGTGCCAGCAGGGGCGCAGGCTCAAACGAGCAGTACTTC. Residues: CASRGAGSNEQYF.